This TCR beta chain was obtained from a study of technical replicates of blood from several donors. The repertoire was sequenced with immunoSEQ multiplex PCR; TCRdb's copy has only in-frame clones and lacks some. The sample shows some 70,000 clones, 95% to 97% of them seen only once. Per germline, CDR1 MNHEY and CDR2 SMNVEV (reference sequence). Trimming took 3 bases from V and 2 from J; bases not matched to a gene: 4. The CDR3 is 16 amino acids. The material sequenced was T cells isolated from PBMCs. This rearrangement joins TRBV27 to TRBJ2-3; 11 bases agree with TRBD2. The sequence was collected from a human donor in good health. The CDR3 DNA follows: TGTGCCAGCAGTTTCCTAGCGGGAGGCCCCACAGATACGCAGTATTTT. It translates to CASSFLAGGPTDTQYF.